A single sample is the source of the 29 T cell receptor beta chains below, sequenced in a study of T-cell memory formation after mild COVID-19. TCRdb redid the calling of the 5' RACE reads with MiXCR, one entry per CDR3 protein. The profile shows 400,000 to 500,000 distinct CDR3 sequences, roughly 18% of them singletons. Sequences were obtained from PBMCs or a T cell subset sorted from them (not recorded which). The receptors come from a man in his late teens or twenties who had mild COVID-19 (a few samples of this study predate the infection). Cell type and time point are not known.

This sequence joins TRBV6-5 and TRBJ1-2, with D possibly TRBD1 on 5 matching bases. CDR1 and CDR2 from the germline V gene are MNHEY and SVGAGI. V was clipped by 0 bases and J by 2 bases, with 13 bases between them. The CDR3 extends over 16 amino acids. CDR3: CASSYSIAEGNYGYTF. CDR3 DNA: TGTGCCAGCAGTTACTCGATTGCTGAGGGGAACTATGGCTACACCTTC.

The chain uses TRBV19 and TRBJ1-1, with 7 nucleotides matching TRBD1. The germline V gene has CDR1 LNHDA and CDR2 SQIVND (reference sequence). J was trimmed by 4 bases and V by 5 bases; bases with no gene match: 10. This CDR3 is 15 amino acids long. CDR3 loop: CASSLSYRGTTEAFF. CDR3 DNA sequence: TGTGCCAGTAGTCTATCATACAGGGGCACCACTGAAGCTTTCTTT.

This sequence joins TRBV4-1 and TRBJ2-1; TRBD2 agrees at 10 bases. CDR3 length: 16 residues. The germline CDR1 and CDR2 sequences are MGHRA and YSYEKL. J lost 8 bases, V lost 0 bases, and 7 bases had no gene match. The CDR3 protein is CASSQEERGGYHEQFF. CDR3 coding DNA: TGCGCCAGCAGCCAAGAAGAGCGGGGGGGATACCATGAGCAGTTCTTC.

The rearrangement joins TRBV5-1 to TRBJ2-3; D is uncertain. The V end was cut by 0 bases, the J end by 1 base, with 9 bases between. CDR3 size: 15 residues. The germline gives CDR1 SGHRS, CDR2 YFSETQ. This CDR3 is CASSLVASRTDTQYF. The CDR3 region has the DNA TGCGCCAGCAGCTTGGTCGCCAGCCGCACAGATACGCAGTATTTT.

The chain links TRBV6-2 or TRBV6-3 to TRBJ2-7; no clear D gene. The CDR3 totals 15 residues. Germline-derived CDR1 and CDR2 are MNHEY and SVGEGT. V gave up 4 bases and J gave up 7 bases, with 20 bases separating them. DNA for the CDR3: TGTGCCAGCAGTTCTACCCCTAGTAATAATGAGGAGCAGTACTTC. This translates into CASSSTPSNNEEQYF.

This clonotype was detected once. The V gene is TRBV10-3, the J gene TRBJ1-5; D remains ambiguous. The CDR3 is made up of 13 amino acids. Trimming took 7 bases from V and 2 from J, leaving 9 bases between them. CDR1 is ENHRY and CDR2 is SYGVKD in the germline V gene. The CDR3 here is CAIKAGGNQPQHF. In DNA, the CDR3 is TGTGCCATCAAAGCAGGTGGCAATCAGCCCCAGCATTTT.

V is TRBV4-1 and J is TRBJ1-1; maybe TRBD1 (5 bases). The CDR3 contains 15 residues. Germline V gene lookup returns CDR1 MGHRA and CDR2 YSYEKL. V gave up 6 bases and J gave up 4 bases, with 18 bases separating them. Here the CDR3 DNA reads TGCGCCAGCAGTCTAGGGGCAGGGTTAATCACTGAAGCTTTCTTT. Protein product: CASSLGAGLITEAFF.

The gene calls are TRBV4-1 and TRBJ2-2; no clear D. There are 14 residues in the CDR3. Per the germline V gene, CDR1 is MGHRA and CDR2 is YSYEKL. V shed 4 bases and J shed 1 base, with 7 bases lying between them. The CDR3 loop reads CASSRPGNTGELFF. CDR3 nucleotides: TGCGCCAGCAGCCGCCCCGGGAACACCGGGGAGCTGTTTTTT.

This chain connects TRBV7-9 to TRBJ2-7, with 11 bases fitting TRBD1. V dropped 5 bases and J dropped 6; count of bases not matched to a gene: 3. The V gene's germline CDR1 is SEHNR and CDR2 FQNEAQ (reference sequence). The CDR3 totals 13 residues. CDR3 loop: CASSPGTGGEQYV. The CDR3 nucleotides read TGTGCCAGCAGCCCCGGGACAGGGGGCGAGCAGTACGTC.

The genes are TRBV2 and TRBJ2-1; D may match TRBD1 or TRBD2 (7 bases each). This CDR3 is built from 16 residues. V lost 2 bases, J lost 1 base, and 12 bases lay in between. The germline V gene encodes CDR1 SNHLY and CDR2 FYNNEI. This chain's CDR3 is CASSEQGGSSYNEQFF. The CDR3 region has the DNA TGTGCCAGCAGTGAACAGGGGGGGTCTTCCTACAATGAGCAGTTCTTC.

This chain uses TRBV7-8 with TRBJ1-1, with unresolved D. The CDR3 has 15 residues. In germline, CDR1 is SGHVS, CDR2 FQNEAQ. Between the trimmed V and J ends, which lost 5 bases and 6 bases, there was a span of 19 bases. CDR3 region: CASSLFDGPPAEAFF. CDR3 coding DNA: TGTGCCAGCAGCCTTTTCGATGGTCCCCCCGCTGAAGCTTTCTTT.

The CDR3: CASSQGLAGPSYNEQFF. DNA of the CDR3: TGTGCCAGCAGTCAGGGACTAGCGGGGCCCTCCTACAATGAGCAGTTCTTC. The rearrangement links TRBV6-6 to TRBJ2-1, with 13 positions matching TRBD2. The V segment lost 5 bases and the J segment 0 bases; nucleotides outside the gene matches: 4. Germline V CDR1 and CDR2: MNHNY, SVGAGI (reference sequence). The CDR3 has 17 amino acids.

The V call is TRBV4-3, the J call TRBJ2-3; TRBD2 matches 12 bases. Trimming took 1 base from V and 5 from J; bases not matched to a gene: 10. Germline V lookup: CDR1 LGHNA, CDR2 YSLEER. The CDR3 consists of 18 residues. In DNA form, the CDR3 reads TGCGCCAGCAGCCAAGTGAGCCTAGCGGGGGGGTTCAGAGATACGCAGTATTTT. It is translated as CASSQVSLAGGFRDTQYF.

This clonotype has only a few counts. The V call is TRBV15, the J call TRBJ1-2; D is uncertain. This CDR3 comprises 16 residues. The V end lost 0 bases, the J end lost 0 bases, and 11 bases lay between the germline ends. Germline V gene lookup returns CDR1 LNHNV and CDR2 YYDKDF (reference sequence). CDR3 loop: CATSRETIYPNYGYTF. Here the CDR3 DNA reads TGTGCCACCAGCAGAGAGACAATTTACCCTAACTATGGCTACACCTTC.

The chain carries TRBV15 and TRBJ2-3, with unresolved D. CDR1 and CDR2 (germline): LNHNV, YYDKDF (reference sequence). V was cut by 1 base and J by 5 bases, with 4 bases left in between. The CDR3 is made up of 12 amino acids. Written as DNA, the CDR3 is TGTGCCACCAGCAGAGGTGGAGATACGCAGTATTTT. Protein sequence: CATSRGGDTQYF. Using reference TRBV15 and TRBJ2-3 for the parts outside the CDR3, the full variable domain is DAMVIQNPRYQVTQFGKPVTLSCSQTLNHNVMYWYQQKSSQAPKLLFHYYDKDFNNEADTPDNFQSRRPNTSFCFLDIRSPGLGDTAMYLCATSRGGDTQYFGPGTRLTVL.

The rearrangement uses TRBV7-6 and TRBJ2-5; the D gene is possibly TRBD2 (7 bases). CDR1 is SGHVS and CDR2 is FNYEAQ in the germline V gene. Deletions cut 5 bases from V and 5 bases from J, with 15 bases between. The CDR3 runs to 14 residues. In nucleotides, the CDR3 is TGTGCCAGCAGCAGGGGGTCCGGGAGGGAGACCCAGTACTTC. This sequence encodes CASSRGSGRETQYF.

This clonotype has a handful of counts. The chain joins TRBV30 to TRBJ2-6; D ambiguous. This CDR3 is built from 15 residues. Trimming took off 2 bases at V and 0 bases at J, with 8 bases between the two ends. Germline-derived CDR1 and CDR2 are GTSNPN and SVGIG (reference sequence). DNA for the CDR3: TGTGCCTGGAGTTCAGAGCTCTCTGGGGCCAACGTCCTGACTTTC. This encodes CAWSSELSGANVLTF.

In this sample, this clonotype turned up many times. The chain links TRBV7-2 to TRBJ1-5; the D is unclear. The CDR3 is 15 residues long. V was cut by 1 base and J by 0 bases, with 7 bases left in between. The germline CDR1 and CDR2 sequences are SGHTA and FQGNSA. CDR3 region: CASSLVPNSNQPQHF. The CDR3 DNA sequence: TGTGCCAGCAGCTTAGTCCCAAATAGCAATCAGCCCCAGCATTTT. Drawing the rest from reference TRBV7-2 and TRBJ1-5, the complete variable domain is GAGVSQSPSNKVTEKGKDVELRCDPISGHTALYWYRQSLGQGLEFLIYFQGNSAPDKSGLPSDRFSAERTGGSVSTLTIQRTQQEDSAVYLCASSLVPNSNQPQHFGDGTRLSIL.

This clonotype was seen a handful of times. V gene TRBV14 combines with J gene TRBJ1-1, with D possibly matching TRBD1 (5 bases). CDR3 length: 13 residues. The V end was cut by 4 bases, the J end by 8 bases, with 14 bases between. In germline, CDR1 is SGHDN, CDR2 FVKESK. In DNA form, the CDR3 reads TGTGCCAGCAGCCCGGTGGGGGTCGGAGAAGCTTTCTTT. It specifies CASSPVGVGEAFF.

The CDR3 spells CASSESRDSGNTIYF. The CDR3 nucleotides read TGTGCCAGCAGTGAATCCCGGGACAGCGGAAACACCATATATTTT. The rearrangement uses TRBV6-1 and TRBJ1-3; 7 nucleotides align to TRBD1. V was pared by 2 bases and J by 4 bases, with 5 bases of the junction left unmatched. The length of the CDR3 is 15 residues. Germline CDR1 and CDR2: MNHNS and SASEGT.

The CDR3 bases are TGTGCCAGCAGCTTAGGGTCTCCGCTCACTGAAGCTTTCTTT. Its translation is CASSLGSPLTEAFF. The rearrangement uses TRBV7-2 and TRBJ1-1; D unresolved. The CDR3 has 14 residues. The germline V gene encodes CDR1 SGHTA and CDR2 FQGNSA. Trimming left V 1 base short and J 4 bases short, with 10 bases between.

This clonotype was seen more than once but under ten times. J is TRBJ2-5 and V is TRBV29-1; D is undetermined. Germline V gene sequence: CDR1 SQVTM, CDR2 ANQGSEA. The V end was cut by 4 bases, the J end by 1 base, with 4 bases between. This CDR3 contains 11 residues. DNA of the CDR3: TGCAGCGTTGGGACCCAAGAGACCCAGTACTTC. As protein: CSVGTQETQYF.

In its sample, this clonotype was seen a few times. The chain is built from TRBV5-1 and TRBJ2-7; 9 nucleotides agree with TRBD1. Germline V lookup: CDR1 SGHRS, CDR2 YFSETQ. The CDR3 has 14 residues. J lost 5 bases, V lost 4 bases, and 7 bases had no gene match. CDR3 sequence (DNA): TGCGCCAGCAGCCCCTCCGGGACAGGGAACGAGCAGTACTTC. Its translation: CASSPSGTGNEQYF.

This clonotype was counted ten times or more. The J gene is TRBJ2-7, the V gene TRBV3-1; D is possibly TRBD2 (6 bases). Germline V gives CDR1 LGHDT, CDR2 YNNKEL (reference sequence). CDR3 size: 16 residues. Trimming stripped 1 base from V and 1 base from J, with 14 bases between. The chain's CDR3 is CASSQGLEGLSYEQYF. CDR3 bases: TGTGCCAGCAGCCAAGGCCTGGAGGGCCTATCCTACGAGCAGTACTTC.

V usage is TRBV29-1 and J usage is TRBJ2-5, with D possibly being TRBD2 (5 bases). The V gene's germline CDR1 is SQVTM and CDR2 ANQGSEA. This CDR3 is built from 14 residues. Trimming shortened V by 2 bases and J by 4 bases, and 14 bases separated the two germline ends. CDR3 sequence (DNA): TGCAGCGTTGAAATCTTTGACCGGGGAGAGACCCAGTACTTC. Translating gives CSVEIFDRGETQYF.

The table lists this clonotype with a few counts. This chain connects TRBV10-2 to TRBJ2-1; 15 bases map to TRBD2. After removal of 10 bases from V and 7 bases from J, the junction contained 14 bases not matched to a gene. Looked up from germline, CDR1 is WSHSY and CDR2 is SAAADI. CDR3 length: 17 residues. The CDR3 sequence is CATRTSRGTSGGNEQFF. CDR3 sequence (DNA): TGCGCCACCCGCACCAGCAGAGGGACTAGCGGGGGGAATGAGCAGTTCTTC.

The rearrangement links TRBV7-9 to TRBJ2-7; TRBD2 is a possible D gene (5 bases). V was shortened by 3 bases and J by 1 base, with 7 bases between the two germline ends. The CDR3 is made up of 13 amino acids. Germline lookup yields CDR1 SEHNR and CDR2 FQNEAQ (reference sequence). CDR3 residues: CASSFPGSYEQYV. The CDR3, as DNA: TGTGCCAGCAGCTTCCCGGGGTCCTACGAGCAGTACGTC.

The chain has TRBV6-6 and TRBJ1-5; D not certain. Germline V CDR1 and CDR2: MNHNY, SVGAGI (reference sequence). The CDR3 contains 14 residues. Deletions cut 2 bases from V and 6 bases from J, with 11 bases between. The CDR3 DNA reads TGTGCCAGCAGTTACACCGGGGTGAGTCAGCCCCAGCATTTT. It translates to CASSYTGVSQPQHF.

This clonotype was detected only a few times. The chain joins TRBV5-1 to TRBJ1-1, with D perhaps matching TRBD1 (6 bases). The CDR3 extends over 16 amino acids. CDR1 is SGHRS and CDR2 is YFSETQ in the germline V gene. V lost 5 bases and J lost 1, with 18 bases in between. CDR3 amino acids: CASSHLGGQGNTEAFF. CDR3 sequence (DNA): TGCGCCAGCAGTCACCTAGGGGGGCAGGGGAACACTGAAGCTTTCTTT.